The present TCR beta chain was sequenced within a study of OX40 agonist ivuxolimab in advanced cancers. Germline V CDR1 and CDR2: SGHNT, YYREEE (reference sequence). The length of the CDR3 is 16 residues. V lost 6 bases and J lost 2, with 19 bases in between. Produced via immunoSEQ multiplex PCR; TCRdb's table is partial and in-frame only. The data contain just over 14,000 clones, 91% of them seen just once; the ten biggest clones take up about 23%. The origin of this receptor is an adult with an advanced solid tumor such as melanoma, head and neck, liver or kidney cancer. This rearrangement joins TRBV5-4 to TRBJ2-3; the D gene is possibly TRBD2 (6 bases). Sequences were derived from CD4+ or CD8+ T cells sorted from blood, sampled in a trial of the OX40 agonist ivuxolimab. The CDR3: CASTPPEGGLTDTQYF. CDR3 DNA: TGTGCCAGCACCCCCCCCGAGGGAGGCCTCACAGATACGCAGTATTTT.